The source of this T cell receptor (beta chain) is a study of OX40 agonist ivuxolimab in advanced cancers. Background on the study: The patients received agonistic anti-OX40 (CD134) antibody ivuxolimab. There were three patients with partial responses, one having hepatocellular carcinoma and two cutaneous melanoma.

Study-wide results and caveats: CD8+ T cells showed, on average, more clonal expansion than CD4+ cells.

Any history of autoimmune disease or systemic immunosuppression disqualified patients. In regard to this clone: The antigen remains unidentified.

The CDR3 totals 15 residues. V shed 0 bases and J shed 7 bases, with 16 bases lying between them. Germline loops: CDR1 KGHSY, CDR2 FQNENV. TCRdb keeps only in-frame clones here, not all; method: immunoSEQ multiplex PCR. The table has 35,000 to 55,000 clones, around nine tenths seen once. The input for sequencing was CD4+ or CD8+ T cells sorted from blood, taken in a trial of the OX40 agonist ivuxolimab. V usage is TRBV16 and J usage is TRBJ2-7; D gene unclear. The sequence was obtained from an adult with an advanced solid tumor such as melanoma, head and neck, liver or kidney cancer. This CDR3 reads CASSQSRGAQKEQYF. The CDR3 DNA sequence: TGTGCCAGCAGCCAATCCCGTGGAGCGCAGAAGGAGCAGTACTTC.